Below are 2 T cell receptor beta chains sequenced from a single sample in a study of regulatory T cells in long-lasting Graves disease. Time point specified: newly diagnosed GD, antithyroid drugs for less than 3 months. Following extraction of RNA from PBMCs, that RNA was used to make the TCR library. To make TCR beta libraries, researchers used iRepertoire HTBI primers and Arm-PCR of CDR3 regions. TCRdb itself ran the multiplex PCR reads through MiXCR, one entry per CDR3 protein. The sample lists about 420,000 distinct CDR3 sequences; about 15% were seen once. The sample was also linked to a second study, of T cells in Graves' hyperthyroidism and ophthalmopathy.

Material: peripheral blood mononuclear cells (PBMCs), obtained at new diagnosis, from a patient treated with antithyroid drugs. These receptors all come from a woman in her late teens or twenties with Graves disease.

This clonotype occurred many times. The chain uses TRBV28 and TRBJ2-1, with D possibly TRBD1 on 5 matching bases. The V end lost 2 bases, the J end lost 9 bases, and 11 bases lay between the germline ends. The CDR3 loop spans 13 amino acids. Germline V gene data show CDR1 as MDHEN and CDR2 as SYDVKM. CDR3 in amino acids: CASSLDSLIEQFF. Here the CDR3 DNA reads TGTGCCAGCAGTTTAGACAGTCTCATTGAGCAGTTCTTC.

This clonotype was seen repeatedly, ten times or more. The rearrangement links TRBV28 to TRBJ2-7; D gene uncertain. With 7 bases removed from V and 2 bases from J, the gap between germline ends came to 9 bases. Germline CDR1 reads MDHEN; CDR2 reads SYDVKM. This CDR3 comprises 12 residues. CDR3 DNA: TGTGCCAGCATGCGGTCGACCTACGAGCAGTACTTC. This gives the protein CASMRSTYEQYF.